Listed below are T cell receptor beta chains from one sample, sequenced in a study of blood T cell repertoires in COVID-19. Assay used: immunoSEQ multiplex PCR; TCRdb lists only in-frame clones, some missing. The sample comprises about 480,000 clones, around 89% of which are singletons, and around 4.5% rests with the top ten. Sequencing used peripheral blood. Receptor source: a woman in her 30s with acute or convalescent COVID-19. Both conserved end residues are part of each CDR3. D genes are given only for firm matches. Size is omitted from some rows. Given values are once, few, many or a class for expanded clones.

CDR3 length	clone size	D gene	J gene	V gene	CDR3 DNA	CDR3 protein
14	NA	NA	TRBJ2-5	TRBV7-9	TGTGCCAGCAGCTTAGTGAGGGGGTTGGAGACCCAGTACTTC	CASSLVRGLETQYF
16	NA	TRBD2	TRBJ2-3	TRBV9	TGTGCCAGCAGCGTAGCACTAGCGGGGGGCCCAGATACGCAGTATTTT	CASSVALAGGPDTQYF
16	NA	TRBD1	TRBJ1-3	TRBV7-8	TGTGCCAGCAGCTTACGTACAGGGGGATCTGGAAACACCATATATTTT	CASSLRTGGSGNTIYF
13	NA	NA	TRBJ1-2	TRBV12-3/TRBV12-4	TGTGCCAGCAGTGGGCAGGGCCCCTATGGCTACACCTTC	CASSGQGPYGYTF
18	NA	NA	TRBJ1-2	TRBV23-1	TGCGCCAGCAGTCAATCATGGAAGAGAGATCATACAGCCTATGGCTACACCTTC	CASSQSWKRDHTAYGYTF
13	NA	NA	TRBJ1-4	TRBV25-1	TGTGCCAGCAGTGCCGACAGCAATGAAAAACTGTTTTTT	CASSADSNEKLFF
11	NA	NA	TRBJ2-1	TRBV20-1	TGCAGTGCTATAGGAGGGGCAGGGCAGTTCTTC	CSAIGGAGQFF
12	NA	NA	TRBJ2-5	TRBV12-3/TRBV12-4	TGTGCCAGCAGTTTAGGTAGGAGCGCCAACCACTTC	CASSLGRSANHF
14	once	TRBD2	TRBJ2-7	TRBV6-5	TGTGCCAGCAGCCCCGGGGGGGCTATCGACGAGCAGTACTTC	CASSPGGAIDEQYF
13	NA	NA	TRBJ2-5	TRBV27	TGTGCCAGCAGTTTAGGGCAGACGCGTTTCTGTTACTTC	CASSLGQTRFCYF
14	once	TRBD1	TRBJ1-1	TRBV28	TGTGCCAGCAGTCCCCGACAGGGCTTGACTGAAGCTTTCTTT	CASSPRQGLTEAFF
16	NA	NA	TRBJ2-1	TRBV4-2	TGTGCCAGCAGCCGAGGTGTTAGCAGGGTTAACAATGAGCAGTTCTTC	CASSRGVSRVNNEQFF
14	NA	TRBD1	TRBJ2-7	TRBV18	TGTGCCAGCTCGGGGACAGGGGATACCTACGAGCAGTACTTC	CASSGTGDTYEQYF
16	few	NA	TRBJ2-7	TRBV5-1	TGCGCCAGCAGCCATACCACAGGGACCCGAGCATACGAGCAGTACTTC	CASSHTTGTRAYEQYF
13	NA	NA	TRBJ1-1	TRBV4-1	TGCGCCAGCAGCCTCGGGCGGGACACTGAAGCTTTCTTT	CASSLGRDTEAFF
14	NA	TRBD1	TRBJ2-7	TRBV5-1	TGCGCCAGCAGCCTCACGACAGGGGGCTACGAGCAGTACTTC	CASSLTTGGYEQYF
16	NA	NA	TRBJ2-1	TRBV29-1	TGCAGCGTTGAAGAGCTAGCGCTTAGCTCCTACAATGAGCAGTTCTTC	CSVEELALSSYNEQFF
14	NA	NA	TRBJ2-7	TRBV5-1	TGCGCCAGCAGCTCATCCGGCAGGGCCTACGAGCAGTACTTC	CASSSSGRAYEQYF
13	NA	NA	TRBJ2-1	TRBV25-1	TGTGCCAGCAGTGAATGGTCCTATCATGAGCAGTTCTTC	CASSEWSYHEQFF
15	NA	NA	TRBJ2-1	TRBV15	TGTGCCACCAGCACACCGGGTTCGCCGAACAATGAGCAGTTCTTC	CATSTPGSPNNEQFF
15	NA	TRBD1	TRBJ2-1	TRBV5-1	TGCGCCAGCAGCCCCGGACAGGGGGAATTCGGTGAGCAGTTCTTC	CASSPGQGEFGEQFF
15	once	TRBD1	TRBJ2-7	TRBV6-5	TGTGCCAGCATTACGGACAGGTGGAGCTCCTACGAGCAGTACTTC	CASITDRWSSYEQYF
16	NA	TRBD2	TRBJ2-3	TRBV18	TGTGCCAGCTCCCCGACTAGCGGGGGGGCCCGGGATACGCAGTATTTT	CASSPTSGGARDTQYF
15	once	NA	TRBJ1-1	TRBV28	TGTGCCAGCAGTCCTGGGGGGGCCCGGGGCACTGAAGCTTTCTTT	CASSPGGARGTEAFF
13	NA	NA	TRBJ1-3	TRBV3-1/TRBV3-2	TGTGCCAGCAGTCCGCAGGTCAGCAACACCATATATTTT	CASSPQVSNTIYF
16	NA	TRBD1	TRBJ2-7	TRBV18	TGTGCCAGCTCACCACCGGGACAGGAGAGCTCCTACGAGCAGTACTTC	CASSPPGQESSYEQYF
15	NA	NA	TRBJ1-2	TRBV28	TGTGCCAGCAGTTCCCCCCCGGAAGGAGGGTATGGCTACACCTTC	CASSSPPEGGYGYTF
13	NA	NA	TRBJ2-5	TRBV4-1	TGCGCCAGCAGCCAATGGAGGGGCGAGACCCAGTACTTC	CASSQWRGETQYF
16	NA	NA	TRBJ2-7	TRBV29-1	TGCAGCGTTGAAGACCTTGGAGAGGGTTCCTCCTACGAGCAGTACTTC	CSVEDLGEGSSYEQYF
18	NA	TRBD1	TRBJ2-1	TRBV4-1	TGCGCCAGCAGCCGCAGGCCCTCGACAGGGGATTCTTTCGATGAGCAGTTCTTC	CASSRRPSTGDSFDEQFF
13	NA	NA	TRBJ1-2	TRBV5-6	TGTGCCAGCAGCATGCTAAGGACATCTGGCTACACCTTC	CASSMLRTSGYTF
12	few	NA	TRBJ2-2	TRBV12-3/TRBV12-4	TGTGCCAGCAGCCCCCTACTGGGGGAGCTGTTTTTT	CASSPLLGELFF
11	few	NA	TRBJ1-1	TRBV11-2	TGTGCCAGCAGCTTAGAGGACACGGCTTTCTTT	CASSLEDTAFF
13	NA	NA	TRBJ2-2	TRBV7-3	TGTGCCAGCAGCTCGACAGGCTCCGGGGAGCTGTTTTTT	CASSSTGSGELFF
19	once	TRBD2	TRBJ2-5	TRBV3-1/TRBV3-2	TGTGCCAGCAGCCAAAGTTTTGTCATTGTAGCGGGCGGGGAGGAGACCCAGTACTTC	CASSQSFVIVAGGEETQYF
14	NA	TRBD2	TRBJ2-4	TRBV6-5	TGTGCCAGCAGACCGGGACTAGCGGGGAACATTCAGTACTTC	CASRPGLAGNIQYF
17	few	TRBD1	TRBJ1-2	TRBV5-6	TGTGCCAGCAGCCCGCAGCAGGAACAGGGGGAATCCTATGGCTACACCTTC	CASSPQQEQGESYGYTF